This TCR beta chain stems from a study of shared clonotypes between healthy human individuals. Concerning this clone: Its antigen is not identified.

Only in-frame clones appear in the TCRdb table, and some are missing; sequencing was by immunoSEQ multiplex PCR. Of roughly 2,500,000 clones listed, roughly 93% were seen once; the top ten hold approximately 0.37%. The CDR3 sequence is 14 residues long. CDR1 and CDR2 (germline): MGHRA, YSYEKL. Trimming removed 4 bases at V and 5 bases at J, with 11 bases between. Findings and limits, study-wide: Across a handful of donors, naive CD4 shared 5% to 6%, naive CD8 3.5% to 4%, memory CD4 roughly 2.4%, memory CD8 0.4% to 0.5%.

This sequence was found in a man between 18 and 29 years old in good health. Some clones in this sample may be carry-over from other donors' samples. V usage is TRBV4-1 and J usage is TRBJ1-4, with D possibly matching TRBD1 (5 bases). The sample comprised naive CD4+ T cells from PBMCs. Subset defined: CD45RA+ positively selected. CDR3 region: CASSPGPLNEKLFF. As DNA, the CDR3 is TGCGCCAGCAGCCCGGGACCGTTAAATGAAAAACTGTTTTTT.